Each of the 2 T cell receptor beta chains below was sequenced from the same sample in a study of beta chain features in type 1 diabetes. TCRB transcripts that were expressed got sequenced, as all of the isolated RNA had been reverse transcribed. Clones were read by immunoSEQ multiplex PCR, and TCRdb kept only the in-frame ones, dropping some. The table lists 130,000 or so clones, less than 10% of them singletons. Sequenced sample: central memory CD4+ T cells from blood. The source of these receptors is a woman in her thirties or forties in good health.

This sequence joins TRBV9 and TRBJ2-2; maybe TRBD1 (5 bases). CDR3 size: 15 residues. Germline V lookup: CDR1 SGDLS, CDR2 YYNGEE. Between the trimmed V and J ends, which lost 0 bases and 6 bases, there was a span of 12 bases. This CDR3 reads CASSVAPQGSGELFF. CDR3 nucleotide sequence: TGTGCCAGCAGCGTAGCTCCTCAGGGATCCGGGGAGCTGTTTTTT.

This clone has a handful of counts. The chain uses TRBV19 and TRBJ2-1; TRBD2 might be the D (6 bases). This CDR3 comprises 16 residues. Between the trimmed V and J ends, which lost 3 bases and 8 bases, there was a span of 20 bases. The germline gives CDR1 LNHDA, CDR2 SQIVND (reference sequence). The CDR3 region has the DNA TGTGCCAGTAGTATCCTTTTGGCGGGGAGGTTGGATGAGCAGTTCTTC. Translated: CASSILLAGRLDEQFF. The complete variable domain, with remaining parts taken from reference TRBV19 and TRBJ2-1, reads DGGITQSPKYLFRKEGQNVTLSCEQNLNHDAMYWYRQDPGQGLRLIYYSQIVNDFQKGDIAEGYSVSREKKESFPLTVTSAQKNPTAFYLCASSILLAGRLDEQFFGPGTRLTVL.